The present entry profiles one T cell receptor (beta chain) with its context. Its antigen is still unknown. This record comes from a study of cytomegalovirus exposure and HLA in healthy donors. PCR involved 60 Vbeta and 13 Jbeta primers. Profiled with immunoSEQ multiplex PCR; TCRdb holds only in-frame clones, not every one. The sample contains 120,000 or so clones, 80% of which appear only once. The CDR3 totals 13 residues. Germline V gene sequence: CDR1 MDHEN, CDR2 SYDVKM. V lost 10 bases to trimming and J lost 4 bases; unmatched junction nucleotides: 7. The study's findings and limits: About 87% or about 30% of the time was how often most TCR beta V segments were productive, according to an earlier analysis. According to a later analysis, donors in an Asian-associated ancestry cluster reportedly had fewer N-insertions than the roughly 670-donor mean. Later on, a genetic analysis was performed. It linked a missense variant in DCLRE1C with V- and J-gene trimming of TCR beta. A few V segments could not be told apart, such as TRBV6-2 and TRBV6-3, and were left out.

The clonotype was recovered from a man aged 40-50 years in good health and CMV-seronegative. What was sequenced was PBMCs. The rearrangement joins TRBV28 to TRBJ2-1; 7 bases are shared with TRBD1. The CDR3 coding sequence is TGTGCCATTTTGGACAGGTCTTACAATGAGCAGTTCTTC. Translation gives CAILDRSYNEQFF. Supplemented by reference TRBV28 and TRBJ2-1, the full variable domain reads DVKVTQSSRYLVKRTGEKVFLECVQDMDHENMFWYRQDPGLGLRLIYFSYDVKMKEKGDIPEGYSVSREKKERFSLILESASTNQTSMYLCAILDRSYNEQFFGPGTRLTVL.